This T cell receptor beta chain was recorded in a study of regulatory T cells in long-lasting Graves disease. Broader study findings: Persistent Graves' disease cases displayed lower TCR diversity than newly diagnosed ones.

This clonotype was observed a handful of times. Its antigen is as yet unknown. Being one base from a much bigger clone, this may be a read error. The CDR3 length is 15 residues. V shed 6 bases and J 3 bases; nucleotides not matched to a gene: 8. The V gene's germline CDR1 is MNHNS and CDR2 SASEGT. With iRepertoire HTBI primers and Arm-PCR of CDR3 regions, TCR beta libraries were built. TCRdb itself ran the multiplex PCR reads through MiXCR, one entry per CDR3 protein. The data contain around 450,000 distinct CDR3 sequences, 15% to 20% of them singletons. This sample's time point: newly diagnosed GD, antithyroid drugs for less than 3 months. There was RNA extracted from PBMCs, and the TCR library was made from it. From each patient, about 8.3 milliliters of peripheral blood was drawn and collected into an EDTA anticoagulant tube. The same data also contributed to another study, on T cells in Graves' hyperthyroidism and ophthalmopathy.

The chain joins TRBV6-1 to TRBJ2-7, with 10 nucleotides matching TRBD2. The specimen was peripheral blood mononuclear cells (PBMCs), collected at new diagnosis, from a patient treated with antithyroid drugs. The sequence derives from a man aged 40-55 years with Graves disease. CDR3 DNA sequence: TGTGCCAGCAGACTGCTAGCGGGGGTAGGCTACGAGCAGTACTTC. This codes for CASRLLAGVGYEQYF.